A single T cell receptor beta chain is shown here with its context. This sample stems from a study of T-cell reconstitution after alpha-beta-depleted transplantation in children. The library targeted TCRbeta and was prepared with unique molecular identifiers. TCRdb used MiXCR to reprocess the PCR reads, holding one entry per CDR3 protein. The data contain about 590,000 distinct CDR3 sequences, around 13% of them singletons. The V gene end was trimmed by 5 bases and the J gene end by 12 bases; junction bases not matched to a gene: 6. The length of the CDR3 is 12 residues. Germline assignment: CDR1 MDHEN and CDR2 SYDVKM.

This clonotype was obtained from a male patient younger than 18 who had a stem cell transplant for acute myeloid leukemia, so the T cells may come from the graft donor. The gene calls are TRBV28 and TRBJ2-1; 8 nucleotides match TRBD2. Specimen: PBMCs, mostly from graft donor cells, collected 360 days after TCRalphabeta/CD19-depleted stem cell transplant. CDR3 residues: CASSRTSSLQFF. CDR3 in DNA: TGTGCCAGCAGTAGGACTAGCTCTCTGCAGTTCTTC. The whole variable domain, remainder taken from reference TRBV28 and TRBJ2-1, is DVKVTQSSRYLVKRTGEKVFLECVQDMDHENMFWYRQDPGLGLRLIYFSYDVKMKEKGDIPEGYSVSREKKERFSLILESASTNQTSMYLCASSRTSSLQFFGPGTRLTVL.